This T cell receptor beta chain was sequenced in a study of regulatory T cells in long-lasting Graves disease. Study-level points and caveats: Peripheral blood was the sole material, not thyroid tissue.

As concerns this clonotype: Its antigen is still unknown.

Assembly of TCR beta libraries relied on iRepertoire HTBI primers together with Arm-PCR of CDR3 regions. Authors' processing steps: The samples included 60 to 65 TRBV and roughly 14 TRBJ segments. TCRdb re-called the multiplex PCR reads with MiXCR, one entry per CDR3 protein. These V and J calls derive from TCRdb rather than the authors' analysis. Found here are hundreds of thousands of distinct CDR3 sequences, 13% of them singletons; the top ten hold roughly a tenth. Time point specified: newly diagnosed GD, antithyroid drugs for less than 3 months. With RNA extracted from PBMCs as input, the TCR library was made. A further study also used this sample, focusing on T cells in Graves' hyperthyroidism and ophthalmopathy. From that report: Orbital computed tomography and thyroid ultrasound, together with serum TRAb and thyroxine and clinical symptoms, were used for diagnoses.

The input for sequencing was peripheral blood mononuclear cells (PBMCs), taken at new diagnosis, from a patient treated with antithyroid drugs. This receptor was taken from a man younger than 45 with Graves disease.

CDR3 loop: CASSYQEGSSSQPQHF. The CDR3 bases are TGTGCCAGCAGTTACCAGGAGGGATCCTCTAGTCAGCCCCAGCATTTT. J is TRBJ1-5 and V is TRBV6-2 or TRBV6-3; D is unclear. This CDR3 spans 16 amino acids. The V and J ends lost 2 bases and 6 bases respectively, with 17 bases between them. Germline values: CDR1 MNHEY, CDR2 SVGEGT.